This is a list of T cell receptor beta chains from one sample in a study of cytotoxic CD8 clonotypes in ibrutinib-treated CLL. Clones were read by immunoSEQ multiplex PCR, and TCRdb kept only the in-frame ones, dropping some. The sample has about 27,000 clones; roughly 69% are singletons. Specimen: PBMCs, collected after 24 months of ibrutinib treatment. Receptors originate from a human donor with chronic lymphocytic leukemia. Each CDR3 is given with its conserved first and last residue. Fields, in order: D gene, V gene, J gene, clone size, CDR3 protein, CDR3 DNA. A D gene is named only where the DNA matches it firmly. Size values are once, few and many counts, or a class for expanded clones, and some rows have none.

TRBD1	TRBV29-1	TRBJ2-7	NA	CSVAGGQGFTYEQYF	TGCAGCGTTGCAGGTGGACAGGGGTTTACCTACGAGCAGTACTTC
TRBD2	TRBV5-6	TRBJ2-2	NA	CASSLTAGGYTGELFF	TGTGCCAGCAGCTTGACAGCGGGGGGGTACACCGGGGAGCTGTTTTTT
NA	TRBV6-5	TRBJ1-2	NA	CASSYEGRGYTF	TGTGCCAGCAGTTACGAAGGTCGGGGCTACACCTTC
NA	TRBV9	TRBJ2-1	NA	CASSAGGSSYNEQFF	TGTGCCAGCAGCGCCGGGGGAAGCTCCTACAATGAGCAGTTCTTC
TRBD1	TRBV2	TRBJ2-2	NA	CASRGTGVTGELFF	TGTGCCAGCAGAGGGACAGGGGTCACCGGGGAGCTGTTTTTT
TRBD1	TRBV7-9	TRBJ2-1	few	CASSPRRQGGDEQFF	TGTGCCAGCAGCCCTCGGCGACAGGGTGGCGATGAGCAGTTCTTC
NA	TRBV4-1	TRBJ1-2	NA	CASGGGGRANYGYTF	TGCGCCAGCGGAGGGGGGGGTCGGGCTAACTATGGCTACACCTTC
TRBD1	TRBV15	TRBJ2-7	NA	CATSRGEGGSNEQYF	TGTGCCACCAGCAGAGGAGAAGGGGGCTCTAACGAGCAGTACTTC
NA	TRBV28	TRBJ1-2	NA	CASSSPGRSHGYTF	TGTGCCAGCAGTTCCCCTGGGCGATCGCATGGCTACACCTTC
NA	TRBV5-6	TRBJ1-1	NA	CASSLAMGHGDTEAFF	TGTGCCAGCAGCTTGGCGATGGGCCACGGGGACACTGAAGCTTTCTTT
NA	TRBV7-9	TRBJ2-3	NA	CASSLMGADTQYF	TGTGCCAGCAGCTTAATGGGGGCAGATACGCAGTATTTT
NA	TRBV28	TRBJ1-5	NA	CASRPGGGGGQPQHF	TGTGCCAGCAGGCCTGGGGGTGGGGGCGGCCAGCCCCAGCATTTT
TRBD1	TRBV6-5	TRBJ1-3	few	CASSYRTGGFGNTIYF	TGTGCCAGCAGTTACCGGACAGGGGGCTTCGGAAACACCATATATTTT
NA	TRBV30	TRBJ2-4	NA	CAWGSVAKNIQYF	TGTGCCTGGGGATCGGTAGCCAAAAACATTCAGTACTTC
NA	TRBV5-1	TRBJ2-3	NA	CASSLGGATDTQYF	TGCGCCAGCAGCTTAGGGGGGGCCACAGATACGCAGTATTTT
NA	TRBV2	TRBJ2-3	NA	CASGGDFTDTQYF	TGTGCCAGCGGAGGGGATTTCACAGATACGCAGTATTTT
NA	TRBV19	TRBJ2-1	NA	CASSMKGIYNEQFF	TGTGCCAGTAGTATGAAGGGGATATACAATGAGCAGTTCTTC
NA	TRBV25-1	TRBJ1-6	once	CASSAPDNSPLHF	TGTGCCAGCAGTGCCCCAGATAATTCACCCCTCCACTTT
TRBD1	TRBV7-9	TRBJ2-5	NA	CASSSNRGRETQYF	TGTGCCAGCAGCTCCAACAGGGGGCGGGAGACCCAGTACTTC
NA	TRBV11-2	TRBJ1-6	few	CASSWSGGQSPLHF	TGTGCCAGCAGCTGGAGCGGCGGACAATCACCCCTCCACTTT
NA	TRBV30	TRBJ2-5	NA	CAWSVVKETQYF	TGTGCCTGGAGTGTAGTGAAAGAGACCCAGTACTTC
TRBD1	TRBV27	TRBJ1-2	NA	CASSLRRGSTNYGYTF	TGTGCCAGCAGTTTACGCAGGGGGAGTACTAACTATGGCTACACCTTC
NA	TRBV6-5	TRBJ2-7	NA	CASSYGYGSYEQYF	TGTGCCAGCAGTTACGGATACGGGAGTTACGAGCAGTACTTC
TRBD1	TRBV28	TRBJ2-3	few	CASRFGQGRTDTQYF	TGTGCCAGCAGATTTGGACAGGGTCGCACAGATACGCAGTATTTT
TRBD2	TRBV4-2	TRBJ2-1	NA	CASSQGPGGSYNEQFF	TGTGCCAGCAGCCAAGGCCCGGGGGGCTCCTACAATGAGCAGTTCTTC
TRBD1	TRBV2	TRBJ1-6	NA	CASSGQGVSPLHF	TGTGCCAGCAGTGGACAGGGAGTGTCACCCCTCCACTTT
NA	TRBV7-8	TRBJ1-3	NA	CASSLAGERFSGNTIYF	TGTGCCAGCAGCTTAGCGGGGGAACGGTTCTCTGGAAACACCATATATTTT
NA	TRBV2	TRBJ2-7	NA	CASSELYEQYF	TGTGCCAGCAGTGAGCTATACGAGCAGTACTTC